This entry lists 8 T cell receptor beta chains sequenced from one sample in a study of metastatic and nonmetastatic thyroid tumors. Through MiXCR, TCRdb re-clonotyped the PCR reads. The data show tens of thousands of clones, 16% seen once. Thyroid surgery had not been preceded by any treatment in any patient. Sequenced material: blood. The receptors come from a male donor with papillary thyroid cancer or a benign thyroid nodule (not recorded which). Some clones in this sample may be carry-over from other donors' samples.

At least ten counts were recorded for this clone. The rearrangement uses TRBV2 and TRBJ1-5; no clear D gene. The CDR3 spans 12 residues. CDR1 and CDR2 from the germline V gene are SNHLY and FYNNEI. V lost 6 bases, J lost 7 bases, and 10 bases lay in between. CDR3: CASSNEAQPQHF. In DNA form, the CDR3 reads TGTGCCAGCAGCAACGAAGCCCAGCCCCAGCATTTT.

There are many counts of this clone. This chain uses TRBV5-1 with TRBJ2-7, with 11 bases matching TRBD2. V was pared by 4 bases and J by 3 bases, with 3 bases of the junction left unmatched. The CDR3 covers 14 residues. Germline assignment: CDR1 SGHRS and CDR2 YFSETQ. The CDR3 DNA sequence: TGCGCCAGCAGCATCACTAGCGGGAGCTACGAGCAGTACTTC. Its translation: CASSITSGSYEQYF.

This clone was detected many times. This rearrangement joins TRBV4-1 to TRBJ2-2, with D possibly being TRBD2 (7 bases). CDR3 length: 18 residues. V lost 2 bases, J lost 5 bases, and 21 bases lay in between. Germline loops: CDR1 MGHRA, CDR2 YSYEKL. CDR3 DNA: TGCGCCAGCAGCCAATTGGTTTTCGGACTAGGGGGTACCGGGGAGCTGTTTTTT. Its translation: CASSQLVFGLGGTGELFF.

This clone was observed many times. A much larger clone differs from this one at a single base, so this may be a read error. No conserved phenylalanine or tryptophan is present at the end of the CDR3, so a read error is the likely explanation. This chain uses TRBV5-6 with TRBJ1-1; the D is unclear. The CDR3 sequence is 16 residues long. Germline V gene lookup returns CDR1 SGHDT and CDR2 YYEEEE. The V end lost 0 bases, the J end lost 3 bases, and 15 bases lay between the germline ends. The CDR3 bases are TGTGCCAGCAGCTTGGCCGTACAGTGGTGGGACACTGAAGCTTTCTCT. Its protein product is CASSLAVQWWDTEAFS.

On this clone: The junction departs from the called germline gene at one end, perhaps through a read error. The gene calls are TRBV27 and TRBJ1-1; a possible D gene is TRBD1 (6 bases). The germline V gene encodes CDR1 MNHEY and CDR2 SMNVEV (reference sequence). The CDR3 consists of 14 residues. CDR3 residues: CASSQVGGWVESFF. The CDR3 DNA is TGCGCCAGCAGTCAAGTGGGGGGCTGGGTTGAATCTTTCTTT.

This clone was seen at least ten times. The J gene is TRBJ2-1, the V gene TRBV6-1; a weak D match, TRBD1 (5 bases). Germline CDR1 and CDR2: MNHNS and SASEGT. CDR3 length: 11 amino acids. The V end lost 7 bases, the J end lost 4 bases, and 5 bases lay between the germline ends. CDR3 protein: CASTGYNEQFF. DNA for the CDR3: TGTGCCAGCACAGGGTACAATGAGCAGTTCTTC.

The rearrangement joins TRBV5-1 to TRBJ1-1; the match to TRBD1 covers 7 bases. This CDR3 is 17 amino acids long. The germline V gene encodes CDR1 SGHRS and CDR2 YFSETQ. The V segment lost 2 bases and the J segment 5 bases; nucleotides outside the gene matches: 15. In DNA form, the CDR3 reads TGCGCCAGCAGCTTACAAGCTCTAGACAGGGCGAGAACTGAAGCTTTCTTT. It specifies CASSLQALDRARTEAFF.

The chain uses TRBV6-1 and TRBJ2-6, with unresolved D. Trimming took 1 base from V and 6 from J, leaving 7 bases between them. This CDR3 comprises 14 residues. Looked up from germline, CDR1 is MNHNS and CDR2 is SASEGT. The CDR3 bases are TGTGCCAGCAGTGAAGGCACACAGGCCAACGTCCTGACTTTC. Protein: CASSEGTQANVLTF.